The 23 T cell receptor beta chains below all came from one sample that was sequenced in a study of cytomegalovirus exposure and HLA in healthy donors. The primer mix had 60 Vbeta and 13 Jbeta primers. Only in-frame clones appear in the TCRdb table, and some are missing; sequencing was by immunoSEQ multiplex PCR. Altogether under 150,000 clones are present, nearly 80% being singletons, with the ten largest covering about 4.7%. Sequencing was performed on PBMCs. These receptor sequences come from a male donor in good health and CMV-seronegative.

The J gene is TRBJ1-4, the V gene TRBV27; a weak D match, TRBD1 (6 bases). There are 18 residues in the CDR3. With 6 bases removed from V and 8 bases from J, the gap between germline ends came to 28 bases. Germline V gene data show CDR1 as MNHEY and CDR2 as SMNVEV (reference sequence). The CDR3 loop is CASSPDRPMRRRGEKLFF. CDR3 in DNA: TGTGCCAGCAGCCCTGACAGGCCTATGAGGAGAAGGGGGGAAAAACTGTTTTTT.

The chain uses TRBV7-2 and TRBJ2-3, with D maybe TRBD1 (5 bases). Germline lookup yields CDR1 SGHTA and CDR2 FQGNSA. This CDR3 has 14 amino acids. The germline V and J ends were trimmed by 3 bases and 1 base, with 8 bases remaining between them. The CDR3 region has the DNA TGTGCCAGCAGCTTCTCCAGGGGCACAGATACGCAGTATTTT. Its protein is CASSFSRGTDTQYF.

This clone was observed a few times. Other DNA variants within this sample encode the same CDR3. V is TRBV2 and J is TRBJ1-2; TRBD1 aligns across 7 bases. This CDR3 comprises 13 residues. V lost 6 bases to trimming and J lost 4 bases; unmatched junction nucleotides: 5. Germline-derived CDR1 and CDR2 are SNHLY and FYNNEI. The CDR3 here is CASRVQGGYGYTF. The CDR3 DNA follows: TGTGCCAGCAGGGTGCAGGGGGGCTATGGCTACACCTTC. Full variable domain (rest looked up from reference TRBV2 and TRBJ1-2): EPEVTQTPSHQVTQMGQEVILRCVPISNHLYFYWYRQILGQKVEFLVSFYNNEISEKSEIFDDQFSVERPDGSNFTLKIRSTKLEDSAMYFCASRVQGGYGYTFGSGTRLTVV.

This sequence joins TRBV4-3 and TRBJ2-3; 7 bases map to TRBD2. After removal of 3 bases from V and 3 bases from J, the junction contained 9 bases not matched to a gene. The germline V gene encodes CDR1 LGHNA and CDR2 YSLEER. The CDR3 covers 16 residues. The DNA for the CDR3 is TGCGCCAGCAGCCAGCATAAGGGACTATCTACAGATACGCAGTATTTT. Protein sequence: CASSQHKGLSTDTQYF.

The rearrangement uses TRBV15 and TRBJ1-6, with D tentatively TRBD1 (5 bases). Germline V lookup: CDR1 LNHNV, CDR2 YYDKDF (reference sequence). Between the trimmed V and J ends, which lost 0 bases and 7 bases, there was a span of 10 bases. The CDR3 has 15 residues. The CDR3 DNA follows: TGTGCCACCAGCAGAGACACAGGTCCCAATTCACCCCTCCACTTT. This encodes CATSRDTGPNSPLHF.

The chain couples TRBV7-9 to TRBJ2-7, with TRBD2 identical over 7 bases. V was pared by 5 bases and J by 3 bases, with 7 bases of the junction left unmatched. This CDR3 region has 14 residues. Looked up from germline, CDR1 is SEHNR and CDR2 is FQNEAQ (reference sequence). The CDR3 coding sequence is TGTGCCAGCAGCCCTAGCGGCGGGTACTACGAGCAGTACTTC. It codes for CASSPSGGYYEQYF. The full variable domain, in which reference TRBV7-9 and TRBJ2-7 provide the parts outside the CDR3, is DTGVSQNPRHKITKRGQNVTFRCDPISEHNRLYWYRQTLGQGPEFLTYFQNEAQLEKSRLLSDRFSAERPKGSFSTLEIQRTEQGDSAMYLCASSPSGGYYEQYFGPGTRLTVT.

The CDR3 bases are TGTGCCAGCAGTGTTCGTTGGGGGACTAGGGCGGACAATGAGCAGTTCTTC. Translated, it gives CASSVRWGTRADNEQFF. The genes are TRBV6-1 and TRBJ2-1; the match to TRBD2 covers 8 bases. The CDR3 covers 17 residues. The J segment lost 5 bases and the V segment lost 4 bases, leaving 13 bases of the junction unmatched. The germline CDR1 and CDR2 sequences are MNHNS and SASEGT.

This rearrangement joins TRBV6-1 to TRBJ1-3; TRBD1 aligns across 8 bases. Trimming removed 8 bases from V and 0 bases from J; junction bases left unmatched: 3. CDR3 length: 14 amino acids. Looked up from germline, CDR1 is MNHNS and CDR2 is SASEGT. This CDR3 is CASQDRASGNTIYF. As DNA, the CDR3 is TGTGCCAGCCAGGACAGGGCCTCTGGAAACACCATATATTTT.

The CDR3 here is CASSTGTAEGGYTF. CDR3 bases: TGTGCCAGCAGCACCGGGACAGCCGAGGGGGGCTACACCTTC. V gene TRBV7-9 combines with J gene TRBJ1-2, with 7 bases matching TRBD1. Trimming took 5 bases from V and 8 from J; bases not matched to a gene: 11. CDR1 and CDR2 (germline): SEHNR, FQNEAQ (reference sequence). CDR3 length: 14 amino acids.

A single count supports this clone. This chain uses TRBV7-9 with TRBJ1-1; D uncertain. Germline CDR1 SEHNR, CDR2 FQNEAQ (reference sequence). The CDR3 has 13 amino acids. V was trimmed by 5 bases and J by 4 bases, leaving 11 bases between them. The CDR3 DNA reads as TGTGCCAGCAGCCCCTCTCGGGGCACTGAAGCTTTCTTT. Amino acids: CASSPSRGTEAFF.

There are a few counts of this clone. The chain has TRBV28 and TRBJ1-5; D ambiguous. V gave up 8 bases and J gave up 4 bases, with 21 bases separating them. The germline V gene has CDR1 MDHEN and CDR2 SYDVKM. The CDR3 spans 16 residues. CDR3 DNA: TGTGCCAGCGGCGGCTCCTCCGGGTCTGGAAATCAGCCCCAGCATTTT. The encoded protein is CASGGSSGSGNQPQHF.

With regard to this clone: Other DNA sequences within the sample encode an identical CDR3. V usage is TRBV15 and J usage is TRBJ2-1; D is ambiguous. Trimming shortened V by 3 bases and J by 3 bases, and 15 bases separated the two germline ends. The germline V gene encodes CDR1 LNHNV and CDR2 YYDKDF (reference sequence). This CDR3 contains 16 residues. The CDR3 bases are TGTGCCACCAGCAGCGCCTTCAGTTTGTTCTACAATGAGCAGTTCTTC. Protein product: CATSSAFSLFYNEQFF.

This clone has a handful of counts. V usage is TRBV28 and J usage is TRBJ1-2, with 7 nucleotides matching TRBD1. Trimming removed 4 bases from V and 4 bases from J; junction bases left unmatched: 6. Germline CDR1 is MDHEN and CDR2 is SYDVKM. The CDR3 has 14 amino acids. CDR3 residues: CASSSPGTAYGYTF. In DNA form, the CDR3 reads TGTGCCAGCAGTTCCCCAGGGACAGCCTATGGCTACACCTTC.

This chain uses TRBV15 with TRBJ2-2; possibly TRBD2 for D (6 bases). This CDR3 contains 16 residues. In germline, CDR1 is LNHNV, CDR2 YYDKDF (reference sequence). The V end was cut by 1 base, the J end by 0 bases, with 9 bases between. The CDR3 DNA sequence: TGTGCCACCAGCAGAGGAGCGGGCCCGAACACCGGGGAGCTGTTTTTT. As protein: CATSRGAGPNTGELFF.

V gene TRBV10-3 combines with J gene TRBJ1-2; no reliable D call. This CDR3 is 13 amino acids long. Germline CDR1 is ENHRY and CDR2 is SYGVKD. Trimming shortened V by 2 bases and J by 3 bases, and 7 bases separated the two germline ends. CDR3 nucleotides: TGTGCCATCAGTGAGGAACAGTACTATGGCTACACCTTC. Its translation: CAISEEQYYGYTF.

This chain connects TRBV10-3 to TRBJ2-2; no definite D call. CDR1 is ENHRY and CDR2 is SYGVKD in the germline V gene. V was pared by 9 bases and J by 0 bases, with 8 bases between. The CDR3 has 13 residues. The CDR3 region has the DNA TGTGCCATACAGCAATCGAACACCGGGGAGCTGTTTTTT. Translating gives CAIQQSNTGELFF.

V and J are TRBV18 and TRBJ1-1; D is undetermined. The CDR3 is 14 residues long. In germline, CDR1 is KGHSH, CDR2 LQKENI. V lost 2 bases and J 4 bases, leaving 11 bases between the germline ends. CDR3 residues: CASSPGGVGTEAFF. CDR3 sequence (DNA): TGTGCCAGCTCACCAGGTGGAGTCGGCACTGAAGCTTTCTTT.

The chain recombines TRBV19 with TRBJ2-1; TRBD1 matches 9 bases. The CDR3 spans 15 residues. Germline lookup yields CDR1 LNHDA and CDR2 SQIVND (reference sequence). The V gene end was trimmed by 4 bases and the J gene end by 2 bases; junction bases not matched to a gene: 3. The CDR3 sequence is CASSRRDRAYNEQFF. CDR3 DNA sequence: TGTGCCAGTAGTAGAAGGGACAGGGCCTACAATGAGCAGTTCTTC.

This clone has a single count. The same CDR3 is also encoded by other DNA sequences in this sample. The chain carries TRBV7-2 and TRBJ1-1; no firm D call. Germline V CDR1 and CDR2: SGHTA, FQGNSA. The V gene lost 3 bases and the J gene lost 0 bases, with 5 bases spanning the gap. The CDR3 runs to 13 residues. CDR3 sequence reads: CASSFRLNTEAFF. CDR3 nucleotides: TGTGCCAGCAGCTTCAGGTTGAACACTGAAGCTTTCTTT.

V gene TRBV4-1 combines with J gene TRBJ1-5, with D hard to call. Per the germline V gene, CDR1 is MGHRA and CDR2 is YSYEKL. Trimming took off 0 bases at V and 6 bases at J, with 9 bases between the two ends. The CDR3 is made up of 14 amino acids. The CDR3 protein is CASSQDNSRQPQHF. For the CDR3, the DNA is TGCGCCAGCAGCCAAGATAATAGTCGTCAGCCCCAGCATTTT.

The J gene is TRBJ2-7, the V gene TRBV2; D might be TRBD1 (5 bases). This CDR3 region has 12 residues. V was shortened by 7 bases and J by 2 bases, with 9 bases between the two germline ends. In germline, CDR1 is SNHLY, CDR2 FYNNEI. CDR3 sequence reads: CASTRQTYEQYF. DNA for the CDR3: TGTGCCAGCACCCGACAGACCTACGAGCAGTACTTC.

V and J are TRBV4-2 and TRBJ1-6, with D unclear. V was shortened by 3 bases and J by 7 bases, with 16 bases between the two germline ends. In germline, CDR1 is LGHNA, CDR2 YNFKEQ. The CDR3 runs to 16 residues. CDR3 amino acids: CASSHTPTGGNSPLHF. The CDR3 DNA reads as TGTGCCAGCAGCCACACTCCGACGGGAGGGAATTCACCCCTCCACTTT.

This clone has a single count. The chain joins TRBV10-3 to TRBJ2-7; tentatively, D is TRBD1 (5 bases). CDR3 length equals 15 residues. V was clipped by 3 bases and J by 4 bases, with 16 bases between them. The germline V gene encodes CDR1 ENHRY and CDR2 SYGVKD. The CDR3 DNA reads as TGTGCCATCAGTGAACTTTCACCAGGGCCTTACGAGCAGTACTTC. Encoded protein: CAISELSPGPYEQYF.